A single sample gave rise to the 2 T cell receptor beta chains below, sequenced in a study of blood T cell repertoires in COVID-19. The protocol was immunoSEQ multiplex PCR, while the TCRdb copy is restricted to in-frame clones and leaves out a portion. Here the sample spans about 94,000 clones, roughly 80% being singletons. Sequenced material: peripheral blood. The receptors come from a human donor in a cohort sampled during active COVID-19.

The chain recombines TRBV28 with TRBJ2-3, with 12 nucleotides matching TRBD2. The CDR3 loop spans 15 amino acids. CDR1 is MDHEN and CDR2 is SYDVKM in the germline V gene. The ends lost 11 bases at V and 4 bases at J; junction bases unmatched: 10. The CDR3 sequence: CAAPRLAGVPDTQYF. The CDR3 DNA sequence: TGTGCCGCCCCCCGACTAGCGGGAGTGCCAGATACGCAGTATTTT.

The V and J genes are TRBV25-1 and TRBJ2-3; 10 nucleotides agree with TRBD1. V was clipped by 3 bases and J by 4 bases; unmatched bases: 7. Per the germline V gene, CDR1 is MGHDK and CDR2 is SYGVNS. CDR3 length: 16 amino acids. CDR3: CASSDPTGGLSDTQYF. The CDR3, as DNA: TGTGCCAGCAGTGACCCGACAGGGGGCTTGTCAGATACGCAGTATTTT.